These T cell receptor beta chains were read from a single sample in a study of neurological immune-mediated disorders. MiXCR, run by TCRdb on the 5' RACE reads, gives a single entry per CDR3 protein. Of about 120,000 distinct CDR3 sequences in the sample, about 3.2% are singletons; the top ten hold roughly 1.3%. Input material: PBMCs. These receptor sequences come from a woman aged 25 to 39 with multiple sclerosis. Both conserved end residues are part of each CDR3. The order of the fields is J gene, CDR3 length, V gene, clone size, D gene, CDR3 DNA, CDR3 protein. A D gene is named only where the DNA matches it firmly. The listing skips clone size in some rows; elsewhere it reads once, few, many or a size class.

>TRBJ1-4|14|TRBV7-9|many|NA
TGTGCCAGCAGCTTACGGGACGAGAATGAAAAACTGTTTTTT
CASSLRDENEKLFF
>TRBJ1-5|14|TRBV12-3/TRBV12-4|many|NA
TGTGCCAGCAGTTTTGGTGCTCCAACACAGCCCCAGCATTTT
CASSFGAPTQPQHF
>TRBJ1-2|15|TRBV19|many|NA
TGTGCCAGTAGTCCTCCCGACAGGTCCGGCTATGGCTACACCTTC
CASSPPDRSGYGYTF
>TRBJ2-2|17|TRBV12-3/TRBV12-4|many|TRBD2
TGTGCCAGCAGTTTACGACTAGCGGGGGGAGACACCGGGGAGCTGTTTTTT
CASSLRLAGGDTGELFF
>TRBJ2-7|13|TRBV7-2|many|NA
TGTGCCAGCAGAGTTAACTGGCCCTACGAGCAGTACTTC
CASRVNWPYEQYF
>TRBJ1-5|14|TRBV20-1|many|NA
TGCAGTGCTAGAGATGGGGGACTTAATCAGCCCCAGCATTTT
CSARDGGLNQPQHF
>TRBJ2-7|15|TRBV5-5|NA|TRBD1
TGTGCCAGCAGCGGACAGGGGGCGATTGACTACGAGCAGTACTTC
CASSGQGAIDYEQYF
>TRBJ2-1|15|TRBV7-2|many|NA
TGTGCCAGCAGCTTAGGGAGCGAACCTTACAATGAGCAGTTCTTC
CASSLGSEPYNEQFF
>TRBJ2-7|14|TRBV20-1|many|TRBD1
TGCAGTGCTAGAGATATGGACAGGGTGTACGAGCAGTACTTC
CSARDMDRVYEQYF
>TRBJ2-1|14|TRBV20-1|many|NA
TGCAGTGCTAGAGCGCCCGACATCCCTCATGAGCAGTTCTTC
CSARAPDIPHEQFF
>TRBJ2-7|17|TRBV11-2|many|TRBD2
TGTGCCAGCAGCTTAGGTGGACTAGCGGGAGTCGTCTACGAGCAGTACTTC
CASSLGGLAGVVYEQYF
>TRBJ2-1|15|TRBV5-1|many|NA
TGCGCCAGCAGCACCACTAGCTATGGATGGGATGAGCAGTTCTTC
CASSTTSYGWDEQFF
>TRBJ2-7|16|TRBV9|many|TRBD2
TGTGCCAGCAGCGTAGATGGGGGAGGGTCTTTCGACGAGCAGTACTTC
CASSVDGGGSFDEQYF
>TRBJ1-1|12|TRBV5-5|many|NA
TGTGCCAGCGGGGTCTCGAACACTGAAGCTTTCTTT
CASGVSNTEAFF
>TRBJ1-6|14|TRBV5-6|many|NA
TGTGCCAGCAGCTTGGGGGGCCATAATTCACCCCTCCACTTT
CASSLGGHNSPLHF
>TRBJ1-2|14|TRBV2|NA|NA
TGTGCCAGCAGTGAAGCTTCAGGGATCGAAGGCTACACCTTC
CASSEASGIEGYTF
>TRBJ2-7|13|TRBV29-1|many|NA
TGCAGCGTGACCTCCCGAGGGTCCTACGAGCAGTACTTC
CSVTSRGSYEQYF
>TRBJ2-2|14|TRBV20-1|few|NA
TGCAGCCTCCCCGGACGGAAGAACACCGGGGAGCTGTTTTTT
CSLPGRKNTGELFF
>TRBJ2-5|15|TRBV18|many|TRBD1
TGTGCCAGCTCACCAAACCGGGACAGCATAGAGACCCAGTACTTC
CASSPNRDSIETQYF
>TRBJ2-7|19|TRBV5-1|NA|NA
NA
CASSFYICSAKQGTYEQYF
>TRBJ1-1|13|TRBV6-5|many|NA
TGTGCCAGCAGTGTCGGGACTCACACTGAAGCTTTCTTT
CASSVGTHTEAFF
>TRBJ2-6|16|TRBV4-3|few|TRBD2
TGCGCCAGCAGCCGGACTAGCGGGGCTGGGGCCAACGTCCTGACTTTC
CASSRTSGAGANVLTF
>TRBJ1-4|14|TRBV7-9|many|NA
TGTGCCAGCAGCCCTTTGAAGGGCGGCGAAAAACTGTTTTTT
CASSPLKGGEKLFF
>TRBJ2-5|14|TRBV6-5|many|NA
TGTGCCAGCAGTTACTCACGTACCCAAGAGACCCAGTACTTC
CASSYSRTQETQYF
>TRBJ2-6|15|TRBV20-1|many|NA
TGCAGTGCTAGAGATAGGAATTCTGGGGCCAACGTCCTGACTTTC
CSARDRNSGANVLTF
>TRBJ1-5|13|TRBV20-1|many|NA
TGCAGTGCTCAAAGTGCCGTCAATCAGCCCCAGCATTTT
CSAQSAVNQPQHF
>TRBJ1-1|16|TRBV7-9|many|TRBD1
TGTGCCAGCAGCCCCGGGACAGGGGGCGCGGGCACTGAAGCTTTCTTT
CASSPGTGGAGTEAFF
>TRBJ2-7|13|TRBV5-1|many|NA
TGCGCCAGCAGCTTGATAGTCTCCTACGAGCAGTACTTC
CASSLIVSYEQYF
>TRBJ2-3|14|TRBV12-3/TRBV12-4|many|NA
TGTGCCAGCAGTATAACTACCCCGGAAGATACGCAGTATTTT
CASSITTPEDTQYF
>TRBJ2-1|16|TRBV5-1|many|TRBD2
TGCGCCAGCAGCTTAGTGTCGGGACTAGGTCCCAATGAGCAGTTCTTC
CASSLVSGLGPNEQFF
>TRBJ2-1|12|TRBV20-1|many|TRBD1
TGCAGCGGGACAGGGGCCTACAATGAGCAGTTCTTC
CSGTGAYNEQFF
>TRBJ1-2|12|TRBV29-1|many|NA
TGCAGCGTTGAACCACAGGGCGGTGGCTACACCTTC
CSVEPQGGGYTF
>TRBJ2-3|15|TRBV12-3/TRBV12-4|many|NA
TGTGCCAGCAGGGACCCAGCAGGGGGGCTTAATACGCAGTATTTT
CASRDPAGGLNTQYF
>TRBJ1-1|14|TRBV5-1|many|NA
TGCGCCAGCAGCGTACGCCAGAGGGACACTGAAGCTTTCTTT
CASSVRQRDTEAFF
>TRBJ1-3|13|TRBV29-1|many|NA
TGCAGCGTTGTGGTCCAGAGCGGAAACACCATATATTTT
CSVVVQSGNTIYF
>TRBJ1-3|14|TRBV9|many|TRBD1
TGTGCCAGCAGCGGTGGGACAGGGATAAACACCATATATTTT
CASSGGTGINTIYF
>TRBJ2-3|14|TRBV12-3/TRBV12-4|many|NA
TGTGCCAGCAGTTTATTCGGGGGCGAAGATACGCAGTATTTT
CASSLFGGEDTQYF
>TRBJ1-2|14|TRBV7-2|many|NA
TGTGCCAGCAGCTTAGCCAGAACTCAGCCCGGCTACACCTTC
CASSLARTQPGYTF
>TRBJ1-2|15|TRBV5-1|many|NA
TGCGCCAGCAGCGGCGACCCTTCGGTTAACTATGGCTACACCTTC
CASSGDPSVNYGYTF
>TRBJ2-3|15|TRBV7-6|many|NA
TGTGCCAGCAGCTTAGGGGAGTTAAGCACAGATACGCAGTATTTT
CASSLGELSTDTQYF
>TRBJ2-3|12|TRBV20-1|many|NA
TGCAGTGCTAGAGATTACGCCGATACGCAGTATTTT
CSARDYADTQYF
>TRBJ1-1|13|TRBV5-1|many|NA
TGCGCCAGCAGCCCAAACAGGGAACATGAAGCTTTCTTT
CASSPNREHEAFF
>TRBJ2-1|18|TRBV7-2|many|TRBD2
TGTGCCAGCAGCCTATGGGCGGCTAGCGGGATTCTCTACAATGAGCAGTTCTTC
CASSLWAASGILYNEQFF
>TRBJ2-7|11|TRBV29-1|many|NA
TGCAGCGTTGTGGGGCGTCACGAGCAGTACTTC
CSVVGRHEQYF
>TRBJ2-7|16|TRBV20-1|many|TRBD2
TGCAGTGCTAGAGTAGGGGCGGGAGGGCCTTTCTACGAGCAGTACTTC
CSARVGAGGPFYEQYF
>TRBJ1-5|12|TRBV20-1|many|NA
TGCAGTGTTAGCACTCGCAATCAGCCCCAGCATTTT
CSVSTRNQPQHF
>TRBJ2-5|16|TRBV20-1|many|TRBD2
TGCAGTGCTAGAACTACTAGCGGGGGGGGACAAGAGACCCAGTACTTC
CSARTTSGGGQETQYF
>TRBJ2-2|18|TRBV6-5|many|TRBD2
TGTGCCAGCAGTTACGAACCGGGACTAGCGGGATTTAACGGGGAGCTGTTTTTT
CASSYEPGLAGFNGELFF
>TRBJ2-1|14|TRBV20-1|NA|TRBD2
TGCAGTGCTCAAGAACGGGGAGGGCACAATGAGCAGTTCTTC
CSAQERGGHNEQFF
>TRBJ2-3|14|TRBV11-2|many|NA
TGTGCCAGCGGATCTAGCTACGGCACAGATACGCAGTATTTT
CASGSSYGTDTQYF
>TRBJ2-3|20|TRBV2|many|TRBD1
TGTGCCAGAGCGGGGAGAACCCAAACACGGACAGGGGAAGTGCCAGATACGCAGTATTTT
CARAGRTQTRTGEVPDTQYF
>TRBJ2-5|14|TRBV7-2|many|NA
TGTGCCAGCAGCAAACAGGGAAGCCAAGAGACCCAGTACTTC
CASSKQGSQETQYF
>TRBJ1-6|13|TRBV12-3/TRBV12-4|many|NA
TGTGCCAGCAGTTTCCCCGGTAGATCACCCCTCCACTTT
CASSFPGRSPLHF
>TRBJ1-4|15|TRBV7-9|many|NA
TGTGCCAGCAGCTATTTTACTACAACTAATGAAAAACTGTTTTTT
CASSYFTTTNEKLFF
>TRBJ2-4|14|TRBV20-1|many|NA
TGCAGTGCTAGTTTCGGGGGAGCCAAAAACATTCAGTACTTC
CSASFGGAKNIQYF